These 30 T cell receptor beta chains share one sample of origin, sequenced in a study of blood T cell repertoires in COVID-19. Measured with immunoSEQ multiplex PCR; TCRdb has only the in-frame clones, and not every one. Found here are 30,000 to 35,000 clones, roughly 75% of them singletons; the top ten hold roughly 14%. Input material: peripheral blood. The receptors were gathered from a man older than 75 with active or convalescent COVID-19.

The V and J genes are TRBV6-6 and TRBJ2-7; a possible D gene is TRBD1 (6 bases). The CDR3 is made up of 12 amino acids. Germline assignment: CDR1 MNHNY and CDR2 SVGAGI (reference sequence). Trimming took 7 bases from V and 6 from J, leaving 13 bases between them. CDR3 bases: TGTGCCAGCATGGGACAACGGAGCGAGCAGTACTTC. Translating gives CASMGQRSEQYF.

The chain links TRBV7-9 to TRBJ2-7; no definite D call. In germline, CDR1 is SEHNR, CDR2 FQNEAQ (reference sequence). Deletions cut 0 bases from V and 4 bases from J, with 4 bases between. This CDR3 has 12 residues. The CDR3 reads CASSLARYEQYF. The CDR3 DNA reads TGTGCCAGCAGCTTAGCGCGGTACGAGCAGTACTTC.

The CDR3 is CASSRDRDEKLFF. The CDR3 region has the DNA TGTGCCAGCAGCCGGGACAGGGATGAAAAACTGTTTTTT. The V call is TRBV2, the J call TRBJ1-4, with 9 bases identical to TRBD1. CDR1 SNHLY and CDR2 FYNNEI come from the germline V gene. The CDR3 is 13 residues long. Trimming took 6 bases from V and 6 from J; bases not matched to a gene: 2.

This sequence joins TRBV4-3 and TRBJ1-2; tentatively, D is TRBD1 (5 bases). The V end lost 4 bases, the J end lost 3 bases, and 9 bases lay between the germline ends. The CDR3 spans 13 residues. Germline V lookup: CDR1 LGHNA, CDR2 YSLEER. The CDR3 loop reads CASSLQGDYGYTF. The CDR3 nucleotides are TGCGCCAGCAGCCTCCAGGGTGACTATGGCTACACCTTC.

This clone ranks as medium-sized. The gene calls are TRBV5-5 and TRBJ2-7; TRBD2 matches at 9 bases. The CDR3 runs 16 residues. V was pared by 4 bases and J by 4 bases, with 12 bases of the junction left unmatched. Germline V gene lookup returns CDR1 SGHKS and CDR2 YYEKEE (reference sequence). CDR3 protein: CASSPYIAGETYEQYF. The CDR3 DNA sequence: TGTGCCAGCAGCCCGTATATAGCGGGGGAAACATACGAGCAGTACTTC.

The table lists this clone with a few counts. This chain joins TRBV2 and TRBJ2-7; the match to TRBD1 covers 10 bases. The CDR3 is made up of 15 amino acids. Germline CDR1 SNHLY, CDR2 FYNNEI. The trim removed 4 bases at V and 2 bases at J, leaving 5 bases unmatched. Written as DNA, the CDR3 is TGTGCCAGCAGTGGGGGACAGGGGATTACCTACGAGCAGTACTTC. This codes for CASSGGQGITYEQYF. Full variable domain (missing parts from reference TRBV2 and TRBJ2-7): EPEVTQTPSHQVTQMGQEVILRCVPISNHLYFYWYRQILGQKVEFLVSFYNNEISEKSEIFDDQFSVERPDGSNFTLKIRSTKLEDSAMYFCASSGGQGITYEQYFGPGTRLTVT.

This chain links TRBV28 with TRBJ1-3; 8 bases match TRBD1. There are 16 residues in the CDR3. Germline V gene sequence: CDR1 MDHEN, CDR2 SYDVKM. With V trimmed by 5 bases and J by 2 bases, 8 bases remained unmatched. The CDR3 reads CASSDNTGGPGNTIYF. As DNA, the CDR3 is TGTGCCAGCAGTGATAACACAGGGGGTCCTGGAAACACCATATATTTT.

V is TRBV5-5 and J is TRBJ2-7; 8 nucleotides line up with TRBD2. This CDR3 has 14 amino acids. Germline V gene data show CDR1 as SGHKS and CDR2 as YYEKEE (reference sequence). The junction had 7 bases not matched to a gene; V was cut back by 4 bases and J by 4 bases. CDR3 amino acids: CASSPGTREYEQYF. DNA for the CDR3: TGTGCCAGCAGCCCCGGGACTAGGGAATACGAGCAGTACTTC. Complete variable domain (other parts from reference TRBV5-5 and TRBJ2-7): DAGVTQSPTHLIKTRGQQVTLRCSPISGHKSVSWYQQVLGQGPQFIFQYYEKEERGRGNFPDRFSARQFPNYSSELNVNALLLGDSALYLCASSPGTREYEQYFGPGTRLTVT.

The rearrangement uses TRBV10-3 and TRBJ1-1; no clear D gene. Germline CDR1 and CDR2: ENHRY and SYGVKD. The V end lost 0 bases, the J end lost 1 base, and 9 bases lay between the germline ends. This CDR3 comprises 15 residues. As DNA, the CDR3 is TGTGCCATCAGTGAGTCAACACCCCGGAACACTGAAGCTTTCTTT. Protein sequence: CAISESTPRNTEAFF.

This chain joins TRBV6-5 and TRBJ1-4; D unresolved. Trimming took 7 bases from V and 5 from J, leaving 2 bases between them. Germline V gene lookup returns CDR1 MNHEY and CDR2 SVGAGI. CDR3 length: 10 residues. CDR3 DNA: TGTGCCAGCACAAATGAAAAACTGTTTTTT. It translates to CASTNEKLFF.

This clone came up a few times. The J gene is TRBJ2-4, the V gene TRBV10-1, with 10 bases that match TRBD2. The length of the CDR3 is 14 residues. The germline V gene encodes CDR1 WNHNN and CDR2 SYGVQD (reference sequence). Trimming at V came to 9 bases and at J to 2 bases, leaving 4 bases not matched to a gene. CDR3 sequence reads: CARAGGLTKNIQYF. The CDR3 coding sequence is TGCGCCAGAGCGGGAGGGCTTACCAAAAACATTCAGTACTTC.

The chain recombines TRBV30 with TRBJ1-5; 10 nucleotides line up with TRBD1. V trimming: 2 bases; J trimming: 5 bases; junction bases outside the gene matches: 6. The CDR3 consists of 15 residues. Germline CDR1 and CDR2: GTSNPN and SVGIG (reference sequence). The CDR3 region is CAWSPLDRGDQPQHF. CDR3 coding DNA: TGTGCCTGGAGTCCACTGGACAGGGGGGATCAGCCCCAGCATTTT.

The genes are TRBV4-2 and TRBJ2-5, with TRBD1 matching over 9 bases. The trim removed 8 bases at V and 4 bases at J, leaving 17 bases unmatched. The CDR3 extends over 17 amino acids. Germline V gene lookup returns CDR1 LGHNA and CDR2 YNFKEQ. Written as DNA, the CDR3 is TGTGCCAGCGCAGTTCTTAGGACAGGGGAGGATGGAGAGACCCAGTACTTC. Residues: CASAVLRTGEDGETQYF.

This clone was detected only a few times. The V call is TRBV19, the J call TRBJ1-1, with 10 bases lining up with TRBD1. The CDR3 runs to 18 residues. Germline V CDR1 and CDR2: LNHDA, SQIVND (reference sequence). V lost 2 bases, J lost 2 bases, and 11 bases stayed unmatched. In DNA, the CDR3 is TGTGCCAGTAGTATATTGAGGACAGGGGGAGGAGGAAACACTGAAGCTTTCTTT. This gives the protein CASSILRTGGGGNTEAFF.

The V call is TRBV28, the J call TRBJ2-7; 7 nucleotides align to TRBD2. Germline V lookup: CDR1 MDHEN, CDR2 SYDVKM. Trimming cost V 2 bases and J 0 bases; bases outside gene matches: 1. The CDR3 length is 14 residues. The CDR3 sequence is CASSLLAVSYEQYF. CDR3 DNA sequence: TGTGCCAGCAGTTTACTAGCGGTCTCCTACGAGCAGTACTTC. The variable domain in full, completed from reference TRBV28 and TRBJ2-7, reads DVKVTQSSRYLVKRTGEKVFLECVQDMDHENMFWYRQDPGLGLRLIYFSYDVKMKEKGDIPEGYSVSREKKERFSLILESASTNQTSMYLCASSLLAVSYEQYFGPGTRLTVT.

The chain uses TRBV27 and TRBJ2-7; D perhaps matches TRBD2 (6 bases). Germline V lookup: CDR1 MNHEY, CDR2 SMNVEV (reference sequence). CDR3 length equals 14 residues. The V and J ends lost 2 bases and 4 bases respectively, with 12 bases between them. In DNA, the CDR3 is TGTGCCAGCAGTTTAAGCGGGTGGACGTACGAGCAGTACTTC. It is translated as CASSLSGWTYEQYF.

This chain links TRBV7-9 with TRBJ1-4, with 9 bases aligning to TRBD1. V was pared by 5 bases and J by 6 bases, with 13 bases of the junction left unmatched. The CDR3 covers 17 residues. Germline lookup yields CDR1 SEHNR and CDR2 FQNEAQ (reference sequence). CDR3 residues: CASSRGQGLGQDEKLFF. The CDR3 region has the DNA TGTGCCAGCAGCCGCGGACAGGGGTTAGGTCAGGATGAAAAACTGTTTTTT. The entire variable domain, with the rest obtained from reference TRBV7-9 and TRBJ1-4, is as follows: DTGVSQNPRHKITKRGQNVTFRCDPISEHNRLYWYRQTLGQGPEFLTYFQNEAQLEKSRLLSDRFSAERPKGSFSTLEIQRTEQGDSAMYLCASSRGQGLGQDEKLFFGSGTQLSVL.

V usage is TRBV28 and J usage is TRBJ1-4, with a weak D call TRBD1 (5 bases). CDR3 size: 14 residues. V lost 6 bases, J lost 7 bases, and 15 bases lay in between. CDR1 is MDHEN, CDR2 SYDVKM, per germline. The CDR3 here is CASSIGGNGEKLFF. CDR3 sequence (DNA): TGTGCCAGCAGCATCGGGGGAAATGGTGAAAAACTGTTTTTT. Full variable domain (missing parts from reference TRBV28 and TRBJ1-4): DVKVTQSSRYLVKRTGEKVFLECVQDMDHENMFWYRQDPGLGLRLIYFSYDVKMKEKGDIPEGYSVSREKKERFSLILESASTNQTSMYLCASSIGGNGEKLFFGSGTQLSVL.

V usage is TRBV28 and J usage is TRBJ2-3, with a weak D call TRBD2 (5 bases). In germline, CDR1 is MDHEN, CDR2 SYDVKM. CDR3 length: 15 residues. Trimming left V 4 bases short and J 3 bases short, with 14 bases between. CDR3 amino acids: CASSSRGGGTDTQYF. In DNA form, the CDR3 reads TGTGCCAGCAGTTCCCGAGGCGGAGGAACAGATACGCAGTATTTT.

This chain uses TRBV18 with TRBJ2-3; a weak D match, TRBD1 (5 bases). The CDR3 sequence is 14 residues long. Trimming left V 2 bases short and J 0 bases short, with 6 bases between. Germline-derived CDR1 and CDR2 are KGHSH and LQKENI. The CDR3 bases are TGTGCCAGCTCACCAGACAGTAGCACAGATACGCAGTATTTT. It encodes CASSPDSSTDTQYF.

CDR3 sequence: CASRGSNRANVLTF. CDR3 nucleotides: TGTGCCAGCAGGGGCAGTAATAGGGCCAACGTCCTGACTTTC. The chain recombines TRBV27 with TRBJ2-6, with unresolved D. Per the germline V gene, CDR1 is MNHEY and CDR2 is SMNVEV (reference sequence). V dropped 6 bases and J dropped 5 bases, with 11 bases sitting between them. The CDR3 totals 14 residues.

The chain employs TRBV6-5 and TRBJ2-3; 8 bases agree with TRBD1. This CDR3 is built from 14 residues. The germline V gene encodes CDR1 MNHEY and CDR2 SVGAGI. J was trimmed by 1 base and V by 6 bases; bases with no gene match: 3. CDR3 coding DNA: TGTGCCAGCAGACCGGGACAGGGCACAGATACGCAGTATTTT. Amino acid sequence: CASRPGQGTDTQYF.

The chain has TRBV3-1 (or the pseudogene TRBV3-2) and TRBJ2-1, with TRBD2 matching over 9 bases. V lost 2 bases, J lost 15 bases, and 8 bases stayed unmatched. From germline, CDR1 is LGHDT and CDR2 YNNKEL (reference sequence). The length of the CDR3 is 13 residues. CDR3: CASSQNSAGGMFF. The CDR3 nucleotides are TGTGCCAGCAGCCAAAACAGCGCGGGAGGGATGTTCTTC.

The chain links TRBV5-1 to TRBJ2-3; TRBD1 might be the D (7 bases). CDR1 SGHRS and CDR2 YFSETQ come from the germline V gene. Deletions cut 4 bases from V and 0 bases from J, with 12 bases between. The CDR3 length is 15 residues. The chain's CDR3 is CASSSSGGSTDTQYF. CDR3 coding DNA: TGCGCCAGCAGCAGCTCAGGGGGGAGCACAGATACGCAGTATTTT.

This chain uses TRBV6-5 with TRBJ1-2, with D maybe TRBD1 (6 bases). CDR1 MNHEY and CDR2 SVGAGI come from the germline V gene. Trimming removed 2 bases from V and 2 bases from J, with 6 bases in between. CDR3 length equals 13 residues. CDR3 loop: CASSYQGNYGYTF. The CDR3 DNA is TGTGCCAGCAGTTACCAGGGGAACTATGGCTACACCTTC.

The chain joins TRBV5-1 to TRBJ2-3; TRBD2 is a possible D gene (5 bases). There are 14 residues in the CDR3. Germline CDR1 is SGHRS and CDR2 is YFSETQ. V lost 4 bases to trimming and J lost 4 bases, with 13 bases between them. The CDR3: CASSPQAGADTQYF. The CDR3 nucleotides are TGCGCCAGCAGCCCCCAGGCGGGTGCAGATACGCAGTATTTT.

The chain couples TRBV14 to TRBJ1-2, with no clear D. The CDR3 is 16 amino acids. Germline-derived CDR1 and CDR2 are SGHDN and FVKESK. Trimming removed 1 base at V and 0 bases at J, with 12 bases between. The CDR3 DNA sequence: TGTGCCAGCAGCCAAGGGTCCGGCAGGTCTAACTATGGCTACACCTTC. Protein: CASSQGSGRSNYGYTF.

This chain connects TRBV15 to TRBJ2-5; 7 bases map to TRBD1. V lost 8 bases to trimming and J lost 2 bases; unmatched junction nucleotides: 5. The CDR3 sequence is 13 residues long. From germline, CDR1 is LNHNV and CDR2 YYDKDF (reference sequence). CDR3 in amino acids: CATERDRQETQYF. In DNA form, the CDR3 reads TGTGCCACCGAAAGGGACAGACAAGAGACCCAGTACTTC.

This chain links TRBV9 with TRBJ2-2, with D hard to call. CDR1 is SGDLS and CDR2 is YYNGEE in the germline V gene. Trimming stripped 3 bases from V and 0 bases from J, with 6 bases between. This CDR3 spans 14 amino acids. In nucleotides, the CDR3 is TGTGCCAGCAGCGCCCCAACGAACACCGGGGAGCTGTTTTTT. Protein product: CASSAPTNTGELFF.

This chain connects TRBV27 to TRBJ2-7; TRBD2 agrees at 8 bases. Germline-derived CDR1 and CDR2 are MNHEY and SMNVEV (reference sequence). The CDR3 has 19 amino acids. The trim removed 5 bases at V and 4 bases at J, leaving 22 bases unmatched. Here the CDR3 reads CASSRETGWEVAGTYEQYF. The CDR3 region has the DNA TGTGCCAGCAGTCGTGAAACAGGGTGGGAGGTAGCGGGAACATACGAGCAGTACTTC.